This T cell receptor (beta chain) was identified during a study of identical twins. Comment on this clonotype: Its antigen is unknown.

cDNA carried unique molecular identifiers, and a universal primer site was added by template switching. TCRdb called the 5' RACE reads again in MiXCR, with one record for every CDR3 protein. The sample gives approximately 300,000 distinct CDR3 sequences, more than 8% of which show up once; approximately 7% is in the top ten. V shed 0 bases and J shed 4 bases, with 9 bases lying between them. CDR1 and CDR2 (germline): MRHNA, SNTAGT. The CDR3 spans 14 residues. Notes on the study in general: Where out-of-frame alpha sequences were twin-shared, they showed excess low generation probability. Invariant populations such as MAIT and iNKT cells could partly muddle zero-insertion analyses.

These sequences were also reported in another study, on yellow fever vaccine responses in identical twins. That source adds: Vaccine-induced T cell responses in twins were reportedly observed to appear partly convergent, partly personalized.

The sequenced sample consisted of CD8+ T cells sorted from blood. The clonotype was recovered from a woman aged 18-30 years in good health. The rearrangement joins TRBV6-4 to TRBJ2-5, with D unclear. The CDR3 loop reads CASSDSPGSETQYF. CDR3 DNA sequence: TGTGCCAGCAGTGACTCGCCCGGCTCAGAGACCCAGTACTTC.